The 27 T cell receptor beta chains given below trace back to one sample, sequenced in a study of T cells after yellow fever vaccination. One entry per CDR3 protein, called by TCRdb with MiXCR from the 5' RACE reads. The sample holds 300,000 to 400,000 distinct CDR3 sequences, 7.5% to 9% seen once. The material was PBMCs, obtained on the day of the first yellow fever vaccination. Receptors originate from a young man who received the YFV17D yellow fever vaccine.

At least ten counts were recorded for this clonotype. The V and J genes are TRBV4-2 and TRBJ2-7; tentative D call: TRBD1 (5 bases). This CDR3 is built from 13 residues. The V gene's germline CDR1 is LGHNA and CDR2 YNFKEQ. V was cut by 4 bases and J by 3 bases, with 10 bases left in between. CDR3 region: CASSRHDSYEQYF. The DNA of the CDR3 is TGTGCCAGCAGCCGACACGACAGCTACGAGCAGTACTTC.

This chain connects TRBV7-3 to TRBJ2-4; D is perhaps TRBD1 or TRBD2 (5 bases each). Germline V gene sequence: CDR1 SGHTA, CDR2 FQGTGA. V dropped 5 bases and J dropped 6 bases, with 8 bases sitting between them. The CDR3 runs to 12 residues. Written as DNA, the CDR3 is TGTGCCAGCAGCGATGGGGGAAACATTCAGTACTTC. Amino acid sequence: CASSDGGNIQYF.

This clonotype has a handful of counts. The rearrangement joins TRBV7-9 to TRBJ2-7, with D possibly matching TRBD2 (5 bases). The CDR3 length is 14 residues. CDR1 is SEHNR and CDR2 is FQNEAQ in the germline V gene (reference sequence). V lost 3 bases to trimming and J lost 2 bases, with 11 bases between them. CDR3 sequence reads: CASSFKGRAYEQYF. The DNA for the CDR3 is TGTGCCAGCAGCTTTAAAGGGAGAGCCTACGAGCAGTACTTC. Supplemented by reference TRBV7-9 and TRBJ2-7, the full variable domain reads DTGVSQNPRHKITKRGQNVTFRCDPISEHNRLYWYRQTLGQGPEFLTYFQNEAQLEKSRLLSDRFSAERPKGSFSTLEIQRTEQGDSAMYLCASSFKGRAYEQYFGPGTRLTVT.

V and J are TRBV28 and TRBJ2-2; 7 nucleotides agree with TRBD2. This CDR3 contains 13 residues. V gave up 10 bases and J gave up 4 bases; unmatched junction bases: 6. Germline V gene data show CDR1 as MDHEN and CDR2 as SYDVKM. CDR3 amino acids: CATQRDGTGELFF. CDR3 nucleotides: TGTGCCACCCAGCGGGATGGCACCGGGGAGCTGTTTTTT.

This clonotype appeared many times. In nucleotides, the CDR3 is TGTGCCAGCAGCTTAGAGGGATCCAACACTGAAGCTTTCTTT. Translated, it gives CASSLEGSNTEAFF. V usage is TRBV7-9 and J usage is TRBJ1-1; D is ambiguous. The CDR3 is 14 residues long. Between the trimmed V and J ends, which lost 1 base and 2 bases, there was a span of 8 bases. Germline CDR1 reads SEHNR; CDR2 reads FQNEAQ (reference sequence).

This rearrangement joins TRBV15 to TRBJ1-4; 9 positions agree with TRBD1. The junction had 9 bases not matched to a gene; V was cut back by 0 bases and J by 13 bases. Per germline, CDR1 LNHNV and CDR2 YYDKDF (reference sequence). The CDR3 is made up of 15 amino acids. Written as DNA, the CDR3 is TGTGCCACCAGCAGAGATAGCTCCGGGACAGGGTTACTGTTTTTT. It encodes CATSRDSSGTGLLFF.

This clonotype was seen many times. V and J are TRBV7-9 and TRBJ2-4, with D unclear. Germline-derived CDR1 and CDR2 are SEHNR and FQNEAQ (reference sequence). V gave up 1 base and J gave up 5 bases, with 15 bases separating them. This CDR3 spans 16 amino acids. The CDR3 spells CASSLGLNGPENIQYF. The CDR3 DNA is TGTGCCAGCAGCTTAGGCCTGAACGGGCCCGAAAACATTCAGTACTTC. The complete variable domain, with remaining parts taken from reference TRBV7-9 and TRBJ2-4, reads DTGVSQNPRHKITKRGQNVTFRCDPISEHNRLYWYRQTLGQGPEFLTYFQNEAQLEKSRLLSDRFSAERPKGSFSTLEIQRTEQGDSAMYLCASSLGLNGPENIQYFGAGTRLSVL.

This sequence joins TRBV7-2 and TRBJ2-7; tentative D call: TRBD2 (6 bases). V lost 5 bases and J lost 0, with 14 bases in between. The CDR3 extends over 15 amino acids. Germline CDR1 reads SGHTA; CDR2 reads FQGNSA. This CDR3 reads CASSLHGGFSYEQYF. CDR3 coding DNA: TGTGCCAGCAGCCTCCACGGAGGGTTCTCCTACGAGCAGTACTTC.

This clonotype was recorded a few times. V is TRBV4-2 and J is TRBJ2-2; TRBD2 agrees at 7 bases. Germline CDR1 reads LGHNA; CDR2 reads YNFKEQ. V trimming: 0 bases; J trimming: 4 bases; junction bases outside the gene matches: 5. The CDR3 covers 16 residues. The DNA of the CDR3 is TGTGCCAGCAGCCAAGAACTAGCGATCGGCACCGGGGAGCTGTTTTTT. Protein sequence: CASSQELAIGTGELFF.

This clonotype was seen a few times. V and J are TRBV6-5 and TRBJ2-7; D gene uncertain. Per germline, CDR1 MNHEY and CDR2 SVGAGI. V lost 0 bases to trimming and J lost 2 bases, with 11 bases between them. The CDR3 is made up of 15 amino acids. In DNA form, the CDR3 reads TGTGCCAGCAGTTACTCGAAGGTGGGGACCTACGAGCAGTACTTC. Its protein product is CASSYSKVGTYEQYF.

This chain uses TRBV6-2 or TRBV6-3 with TRBJ2-7, with D hard to call. This CDR3 region has 19 residues. V was clipped by 0 bases and J by 5 bases, with 26 bases between them. The V gene's germline CDR1 is MNHEY and CDR2 SVGEGT. CDR3 DNA sequence: TGTGCCAGCAGTTACTCGACGGTCGGTAGGTCATTCCGAACAGACGAGCAGTACTTC. Translation gives CASSYSTVGRSFRTDEQYF.

The chain joins TRBV29-1 to TRBJ1-1; the D is unclear. V was clipped by 3 bases and J by 1 base, with 12 bases between them. This CDR3 region has 14 residues. The germline CDR1 and CDR2 sequences are SQVTM and ANQGSEA. CDR3 protein: CSVESGRWNTEAFF. Here the CDR3 DNA reads TGCAGCGTTGAGTCCGGCAGGTGGAACACTGAAGCTTTCTTT.

This clonotype turned up a few times. The chain uses TRBV5-6 and TRBJ2-3, with 7 bases lining up with TRBD1. CDR1 is SGHDT and CDR2 is YYEEEE in the germline V gene. V trimming: 2 bases; J trimming: 4 bases; junction bases outside the gene matches: 7. The CDR3 consists of 15 residues. The CDR3 DNA is TGTGCCAGCAGCTTTTGGAACAGGGGAGCAGATACGCAGTATTTT. It codes for CASSFWNRGADTQYF.

This clonotype was recorded at least ten times. This chain joins TRBV3-1 and TRBJ1-6; no definite D call. Germline values: CDR1 LGHDT, CDR2 YNNKEL (reference sequence). V lost 2 bases to trimming and J lost 10 bases, with 15 bases between them. This CDR3 region has 15 residues. CDR3 sequence: CASSQNEGGGSPLHF. The CDR3 DNA reads as TGTGCCAGCAGCCAAAACGAAGGAGGAGGCTCACCCCTCCACTTT. Complete variable domain (other parts from reference TRBV3-1 and TRBJ1-6): DTAVSQTPKYLVTQMGNDKSIKCEQNLGHDTMYWYKQDSKKFLKIMFSYNNKELIINETVPNRFSPKSPDKAHLNLHINSLELGDSAVYFCASSQNEGGGSPLHFGNGTRLTVT.

This clonotype appeared a few times. The chain carries TRBV5-1 and TRBJ1-1; possibly TRBD1 for D (5 bases). Looked up from germline, CDR1 is SGHRS and CDR2 is YFSETQ. The CDR3 is made up of 14 amino acids. V was pared by 4 bases and J by 7 bases, with 17 bases between. This chain's CDR3 is CASSTDRPSNEAFF. The CDR3 bases are TGCGCCAGCAGCACCGACAGACCGAGTAATGAAGCTTTCTTT.

The chain is built from TRBV29-1 and TRBJ1-2, with D unresolved. Trimming removed 4 bases from V and 8 bases from J, with 8 bases in between. The germline gives CDR1 SQVTM, CDR2 ANQGSEA. The CDR3 consists of 10 residues. CDR3 sequence reads: CSVGEGGYTF. The CDR3 nucleotides read TGCAGCGTTGGGGAGGGCGGCTACACCTTC.

The chain uses TRBV4-3 and TRBJ2-1; 10 bases are shared with TRBD1. CDR1 is LGHNA, CDR2 YSLEER, per germline. With 1 base clipped from V and 7 bases from J, the junction kept 13 bases outside the gene matches. The CDR3 loop spans 18 amino acids. This CDR3 is CASSQAPTPGTGENEQFF. CDR3 in DNA: TGCGCCAGCAGCCAAGCCCCGACCCCCGGGACAGGGGAGAATGAGCAGTTCTTC.

The chain couples TRBV10-3 to TRBJ1-2; D is perhaps TRBD1 (6 bases). V was shortened by 6 bases and J by 6 bases, with 14 bases between the two germline ends. The CDR3 loop spans 13 amino acids. Germline CDR1 and CDR2: ENHRY and SYGVKD. The CDR3 DNA reads TGTGCCATCAGCCCGGGACACTATGATGGCTACACCTTC. This codes for CAISPGHYDGYTF.

Remarks on this clonotype: A much larger clone differs by one base, so this may be a read error. This chain uses TRBV7-8 with TRBJ2-7; 13 bases are a match to TRBD2. Germline CDR1 reads SGHVS; CDR2 reads FQNEAQ. J gave up 5 bases and V 4 bases, and 8 bases lay outside the gene matches. The CDR3 is made up of 16 amino acids. The chain's CDR3 is CASSSTSGGVFHEQYF. The CDR3 bases are TGTGCCAGCAGCTCTACTAGCGGGGGGGTATTCCACGAGCAGTACTTC.

CDR3 residues: CASSPRGEIGTQYF. The CDR3 DNA is TGTGCCAGCAGCCCGAGGGGGGAGATAGGCACGCAGTATTTT. The rearrangement links TRBV5-4 to TRBJ2-3, with D possibly being TRBD1 or TRBD2 (6 bases each). Germline CDR1 reads SGHNT; CDR2 reads YYREEE (reference sequence). The CDR3 runs 14 residues. Trimming took 4 bases from V and 9 from J, leaving 18 bases between them.

This clonotype was picked up a small number of times. The chain couples TRBV12-3 or TRBV12-4 to TRBJ2-5; 11 bases are a match to TRBD2. The CDR3 spans 15 residues. Germline trimming cut 7 bases from V and 2 bases from J; bases unmatched to any gene: 6. The CDR3 region has the DNA TGTGCCAGCACCCTTGGACTAGCGGGTCAAGAGACCCAGTACTTC. This codes for CASTLGLAGQETQYF.

The genes are TRBV6-1 and TRBJ2-7; D might be TRBD1 (8 bases). There are 15 residues in the CDR3. Trimming took 6 bases from V and 2 from J, leaving 17 bases between them. Germline loops: CDR1 MNHNS, CDR2 SASEGT. The CDR3 nucleotides read TGTGCCAGCAGGCTACAGGGGGGGGGGCCCTACGAGCAGTACTTC. Translating gives CASRLQGGGPYEQYF.

This clonotype was seen many times. The chain uses TRBV12-3 or TRBV12-4 and TRBJ1-5; possibly TRBD1 for D (5 bases). CDR3 size: 14 residues. The V and J ends lost 6 bases and 3 bases respectively, with 12 bases between them. The CDR3 DNA follows: TGTGCCAGCAGGAAAGGACACCTCAATCAGCCCCAGCATTTT. Translated: CASRKGHLNQPQHF.

This clonotype was seen only a few times. The V call is TRBV5-1, the J call TRBJ2-7, with D possibly TRBD1 on 5 matching bases. The germline V gene encodes CDR1 SGHRS and CDR2 YFSETQ. Trimming cost V 4 bases and J 6 bases, with 8 bases left between them. The CDR3 runs 11 residues. The CDR3 DNA reads TGCGCCAGCAGCAGGGGTTCCGAGCAGTACTTC. It codes for CASSRGSEQYF.

V is TRBV6-2 or TRBV6-3 and J is TRBJ2-1, with unresolved D. The V gene lost 5 bases and the J gene lost 1 base, with 12 bases spanning the gap. CDR3 length: 15 amino acids. CDR1 and CDR2 from the germline V gene are MNHEY and SVGEGT. CDR3 bases: TGTGCCAGCAGTACCCCCCCGCCTTCCTACAATGAGCAGTTCTTC. Its protein product is CASSTPPPSYNEQFF.

This clonotype was observed a handful of times. The V call is TRBV20-1, the J call TRBJ2-3, with TRBD2 identical over 7 bases. V lost 4 bases, J lost 6 bases, and 10 bases stayed unmatched. Germline assignment: CDR1 DFQATT and CDR2 SNEGSKA (reference sequence). The CDR3 totals 14 residues. CDR3 nucleotide sequence: TGCAGTGCTACCACTATAATACTAGCGGATACGCAGTATTTT. Amino acid sequence: CSATTIILADTQYF.

This clonotype showed up just a few times. CDR3: CASSQRTGPREKLFF. The CDR3 DNA reads as TGCGCCAGCAGCCAGCGGACAGGGCCCAGGGAAAAACTGTTTTTT. The chain joins TRBV4-3 to TRBJ1-4, with 8 bases lining up with TRBD1. Germline V gene sequence: CDR1 LGHNA, CDR2 YSLEER. Germline trimming cut 3 bases from V and 8 bases from J; bases unmatched to any gene: 8. This CDR3 region has 15 residues.